This T cell receptor beta chain was sequenced during a study of shared clonotypes between healthy human individuals. CDR1 MNHNY and CDR2 SVGAGI come from the germline V gene (reference sequence). This CDR3 has 15 amino acids. The J segment lost 1 base and the V segment lost 6 bases, leaving 6 bases of the junction unmatched. This clone was detected once. The table came from immunoSEQ multiplex PCR; TCRdb's copy has only in-frame clones and leaves some out. The sample yields around 100,000 clones, around 66% seen once. The sequence was obtained from a woman aged 25-40 years in good health. V is TRBV6-6 and J is TRBJ1-5; 7 nucleotides line up with TRBD1. The sequencing input was memory CD8+ T cells sorted from blood. The subset is: CD45RO+ cells pooled with CCR7-negative TemRA cells. The CDR3 loop is CASREDRDSNQPQHF. In DNA, the CDR3 is TGTGCCAGCAGGGAAGACAGGGACAGCAATCAGCCCCAGCATTTT.